This T cell receptor beta chain was identified in a study of circulating CD8 cells and anti-PD-1 response in melanoma. This clonotype is labeled large. Trimming took 1 base from V and 1 from J, leaving 11 bases between them. CDR1 and CDR2 (germline): LNHNV, YYDKDF (reference sequence). The CDR3 extends over 15 amino acids. From live CD3+CD8+TCRalphabeta+ cells, four PD-1 and/or TIGIT subsets were sorted. Using roughly 14 ng of total RNA, TCR libraries were made with the QIAseq Immune Repertoire TCR panel. TCRdb recomputed calls from the reads with MiXCR, one row per CDR3 protein. The sample consists of 1,500 to 2,000 distinct CDR3 sequences, 6% to 7% of them appearing once.

The specimen comprised CD8+ T cells from PBMCs, sampled at baseline or after one month of anti-PD-1 therapy (not recorded which). This receptor was obtained from a human donor with melanoma. The V call is TRBV15, the J call TRBJ2-7, with D perhaps matching TRBD2 (7 bases). The CDR3 sequence: CATSRGRGASYEQYF. DNA of the CDR3: TGTGCCACCAGCAGAGGCCGGGGGGCTTCCTACGAGCAGTACTTC.